This record covers a single T cell receptor beta chain. Its antigen remains unidentified. The data are from a study of T cell responses to AZD1222 COVID-19 vaccine. General study findings and limits: The study found vaccine-associated CD4 TCRs spanning spike, dominant at 160-218 and 743-854. Receipt of two AZD1222 doses was followed by a rise in Spike-specific TCR breadth and depth. Baseline antibody screening turned up just 6 or 7 seropositive AZD1222 recipients.

This CDR3 contains 15 residues. Unmatched junction bases numbered 10, after V lost 5 bases and J lost 7 bases. In germline, CDR1 is MNHEY, CDR2 SVGAGI. Method: immunoSEQ multiplex PCR; TCRdb's copy keeps in-frame clones and lacks some. Of about 150,000 clones listed, about 91% are singletons. The sequencing here drew on peripheral blood, taken on day 0 of AZD1222 vaccination. The sequence was obtained from an adult in good health. The chain couples TRBV6-5 to TRBJ2-1, with 8 bases lining up with TRBD2. In nucleotides, the CDR3 is TGTGCCAGCAGTACGGGAGGGCCGGGTAGTAATGAGCAGTTCTTC. As protein: CASSTGGPGSNEQFF.